These T cell receptor beta chains were read from a single sample in a study of T-cell memory formation after mild COVID-19. TCRdb re-analysed the 5' RACE reads in MiXCR, keeping a single row per CDR3 protein. The table has approximately 580,000 distinct CDR3 sequences, 20% seen once; the top ten hold roughly an eighth. Source material: PBMCs or a T cell subset sorted from them (not recorded which). The source is an adult woman who had mild COVID-19 (a few samples of this study predate the infection). Cell type and time point are not known. Both conserved end residues are part of each CDR3. D genes are given only for firm matches. Rows may omit the clone size; those that give it use once, few, many or a size class.

>TRBJ1-2|-|TRBV24-1|few
TGTGCCACCAGTGACCCTGGAAAAAACTATGGCTACACCTTC
CATSDPGKNYGYTF
>TRBJ2-1|TRBD1|TRBV7-9|few
TGTGCCAGCAGCCCGAGACAGGGTAGGAATGAGCAGTTCTTC
CASSPRQGRNEQFF
>TRBJ2-1|-|TRBV15|many
TGTGCCACCAGCAGAGAAGGGGACGGCTACAATGAGCAGTTCTTC
CATSREGDGYNEQFF
>TRBJ1-1|-|TRBV5-1|-
TGCGCCAGCAGTCCCCTTGATGGGGTGCAGGGGAACACTGAAGCTTTCTTT
CASSPLDGVQGNTEAFF
>TRBJ2-2|-|TRBV11-2|few
TGTGCCAGCAGCTTTAAGACCGGGGAGCTGTTTTTT
CASSFKTGELFF
>TRBJ2-7|TRBD1|TRBV18|-
TGTGCCAGCTCACCATCAGGGGGCGTCTCCTACGAGCAGTACTTC
CASSPSGGVSYEQYF
>TRBJ2-7|-|TRBV20-1|few
TGCAGTGCTAGATCAGACTCCTACGAGCAGTACTTC
CSARSDSYEQYF
>TRBJ2-7|-|TRBV5-5|many
TGTGCCAGCAGCTTGGGGGCACAGGGCTCCTACGAGCAGTACTTC
CASSLGAQGSYEQYF
>TRBJ1-2|TRBD1|TRBV7-9|-
TGTGCCAGCAGCTCCGGGACAGCCGAATGGGTTGGCTACACCTTC
CASSSGTAEWVGYTF
>TRBJ1-1|-|TRBV5-1|-
TGCGCCAGCAGCTCCCGCGAGGGCCCCTGGGCTTTCTTT
CASSSREGPWAFF
>TRBJ1-5|-|TRBV30|few
TGTGCCTGGAGCGGGGACCGATATTCGGGGAATCAGCCCCAGCATTTT
CAWSGDRYSGNQPQHF
>TRBJ1-5|-|TRBV4-3|-
TGCGCCAGCAGCCAAGAGTGGGAGTTCAATCAGCCCCAGCATTTT
CASSQEWEFNQPQHF
>TRBJ2-1|TRBD2|TRBV7-8|-
TGTGCCAGCAGCCAAACTCCTAGCGGGAGTCCCCGGTACAATGAGCAGTTCTTC
CASSQTPSGSPRYNEQFF
>TRBJ2-4|-|TRBV5-1|few
TGCGCCAGCAGGGGTTGGGACCCAGAAAACATTCAGTACTTC
CASRGWDPENIQYF
>TRBJ2-1|TRBD2|TRBV7-9|-
TGTGCCAGCGCAGCGGGAAGCTCCTACAATGAGCAGTTCTTC
CASAAGSSYNEQFF
>TRBJ2-3|-|TRBV6-1|-
TGTGCCAGAAGTGCTCGAGGGCGCGGACCGGATACGCAGTATTTT
CARSARGRGPDTQYF
>TRBJ1-1|-|TRBV7-3|-
TGTGCCAGCAGCGAAACCCGAGGGTTACGGAACACTGAAGCTTTCTTT
CASSETRGLRNTEAFF
>TRBJ2-1|-|TRBV20-1|few
TGCAGTGCTAGCCATATCAATGAGCAGTTCTTC
CSASHINEQFF
>TRBJ1-2|-|TRBV7-9|once
TGTGCCAGCGCCACCCTGGAGGTGAACTATGGCTACACCTTC
CASATLEVNYGYTF
>TRBJ2-1|-|TRBV6-5|-
TGTGCCAGCAGTTACGACCGGGTTACGAATGAGCAGTTCTTC
CASSYDRVTNEQFF
>TRBJ2-7|TRBD1|TRBV6-1|many
TGTGCCAGCAGTGAGCCGGGACAGGGGGCCCACGAGCAGTACTTC
CASSEPGQGAHEQYF
>TRBJ2-5|TRBD2|TRBV7-9|few
TGTGCCAGCAGCTTTAGCGGGACAAACCAAGAGACCCAGTACTTC
CASSFSGTNQETQYF
>TRBJ1-2|-|TRBV24-1|-
TGTGCCACCAGTGATCGGGCCGTGAGAAAGGGCTACACCTTC
CATSDRAVRKGYTF
>TRBJ2-3|TRBD2|TRBV12-3/TRBV12-4|-
TGTGCCAGCAGTTTACGGGCTAGCGGGAGTATAGATACGCAGTATTTT
CASSLRASGSIDTQYF
>TRBJ1-1|TRBD1|TRBV3-1|-
TGTGCCAGCAGCCCCCTTTTAGGGGGCGCGGTTGAAGCTTTCTTT
CASSPLLGGAVEAFF
>TRBJ2-5|-|TRBV25-1|once
TGTGCCAGCAGTGAAGCGGGACATGGACAAGAGACCCAGTACTTC
CASSEAGHGQETQYF
>TRBJ2-7|-|TRBV11-2|many
TGTGCCAGCAGCTTGGAGGTCGGCGAGCAGTACTTC
CASSLEVGEQYF
>TRBJ2-7|-|TRBV7-8|-
TGTGCCAGCAGCTTAGAAGGGTTGTACGAGCAGTACTTC
CASSLEGLYEQYF
>TRBJ1-1|-|TRBV5-5|few
TGTGCCAGCAGCTTGTCACTCAGGGTGGAAACTGAAGCTTTCTTT
CASSLSLRVETEAFF
>TRBJ1-1|TRBD1|TRBV6-2/TRBV6-3|-
TGTGCCAGCAGTTACACTACAGGGGGCCTTAACACTGAAGCTTTCTTT
CASSYTTGGLNTEAFF
>TRBJ2-5|-|TRBV12-3/TRBV12-4|-
TGTGCCAGCAGTCCGGGACGAGTGTACCAAGAGACCCAGTACTTC
CASSPGRVYQETQYF
>TRBJ2-3|-|TRBV7-6|-
TGTGCCAGCAGCTTAGGTCCGGAGGATACGCAGTATTTT
CASSLGPEDTQYF
>TRBJ2-7|-|TRBV3-1|-
TGTGCCAGCAGCCAAGGTACTTATTCCGGCGAGCAGTACTTC
CASSQGTYSGEQYF
>TRBJ2-1|TRBD2|TRBV9|-
TGTGCCAGCAGCGTAGAAACTAGCGGAATCAATGAGCAGTTCTTC
CASSVETSGINEQFF
>TRBJ1-3|-|TRBV20-1|-
TGCAGTGCTAGAGATATATCCGGGGTAAACACCATATATTTT
CSARDISGVNTIYF
>TRBJ1-6|TRBD1|TRBV6-5|-
TGTGCCAGCAGTTACGGGGGGACAGGAATAAATTCACCCCTCCACTTT
CASSYGGTGINSPLHF
>TRBJ2-1|-|TRBV7-2|-
TGTGCCAGCAGTTTAAGGGGGGACCGCGAGCAGTTCTTC
CASSLRGDREQFF
>TRBJ1-2|TRBD1|TRBV6-2/TRBV6-3|-
TGTGCCAGCAGACCTGACAGGGATGGCTACACCTTC
CASRPDRDGYTF
>TRBJ2-7|TRBD2|TRBV13|-
TGTGCCAGCAGCTCAGCCGGGACTAGCGGGAATCCCTACGAGCAGTACTTC
CASSSAGTSGNPYEQYF
>TRBJ2-1|-|TRBV30|-
TGTGCCTGGACCCTAGGTGGGGGGCCGGGGAATGAGCAGTTCTTC
CAWTLGGGPGNEQFF
>TRBJ2-2|TRBD1|TRBV30|few
TGTGCCTGGAGGTCGGAGTGGGGACAGAGAAACACCGGGGAGCTGTTTTTT
CAWRSEWGQRNTGELFF
>TRBJ2-1|-|TRBV27|few
TGTGCCAGCGGGCTCCCGGGACTCGGCGATGAGCAGTTCTTC
CASGLPGLGDEQFF
>TRBJ2-5|-|TRBV7-9|-
TGTGCCAGCAGCTCCAGGGCCTTC
CASSSRAF
>TRBJ1-2|-|TRBV7-8|few
TGTGCCAGCAGCTTAGCGCGAGCGGGCTATGGCTACACCTTC
CASSLARAGYGYTF
>TRBJ2-2|TRBD2|TRBV19|-
TGTGCCAGTAGTACCTCCGGGACTAGTAAGTCCGGGGAGCTGTTTTTT
CASSTSGTSKSGELFF